This TCR beta chain appears in the sequencing data of a study of cytomegalovirus exposure and HLA in healthy donors. Study findings and constraints: Available immune exposure information was restricted to CMV serostatus only. Later on, a genetic analysis was performed. It linked a missense variant in DCLRE1C with V- and J-gene trimming of TCR beta. It was confirmed in vitro that a few of the CMV-associated chains were specific for CMV antigens.

PCR employed 60 Vbeta and 13 Jbeta primers. The assay was immunoSEQ multiplex PCR, and TCRdb's table has in-frame clones only and misses some. The sample lists over 100,000 clones; approximately 72% were seen once. From germline, CDR1 is PRHDT and CDR2 FYEKMQ (reference sequence). The V gene lost 5 bases and the J gene lost 8 bases, with 13 bases spanning the gap. This CDR3 comprises 13 residues. Turning to this clone: Its antigen remains unidentified.

The chain combines TRBV13 with TRBJ2-1; D perhaps matches TRBD2 (6 bases). Sequencing was carried out using PBMCs. This TCR was sampled from a man aged 18 to 30 in good health and CMV-seronegative. The DNA for the CDR3 is TGTGCCAGCAGCGAGGCGGGGCCCGATGAGCAGTTCTTC. Its protein product is CASSEAGPDEQFF. The full variable domain, with the rest looked up from reference TRBV13 and TRBJ2-1, is AAGVIQSPRHLIKEKRETATLKCYPIPRHDTVYWYQQGPGQDPQFLISFYEKMQSDKGSIPDRFSAQQFSDYHSELNMSSLELGDSALYFCASSEAGPDEQFFGPGTRLTVL.